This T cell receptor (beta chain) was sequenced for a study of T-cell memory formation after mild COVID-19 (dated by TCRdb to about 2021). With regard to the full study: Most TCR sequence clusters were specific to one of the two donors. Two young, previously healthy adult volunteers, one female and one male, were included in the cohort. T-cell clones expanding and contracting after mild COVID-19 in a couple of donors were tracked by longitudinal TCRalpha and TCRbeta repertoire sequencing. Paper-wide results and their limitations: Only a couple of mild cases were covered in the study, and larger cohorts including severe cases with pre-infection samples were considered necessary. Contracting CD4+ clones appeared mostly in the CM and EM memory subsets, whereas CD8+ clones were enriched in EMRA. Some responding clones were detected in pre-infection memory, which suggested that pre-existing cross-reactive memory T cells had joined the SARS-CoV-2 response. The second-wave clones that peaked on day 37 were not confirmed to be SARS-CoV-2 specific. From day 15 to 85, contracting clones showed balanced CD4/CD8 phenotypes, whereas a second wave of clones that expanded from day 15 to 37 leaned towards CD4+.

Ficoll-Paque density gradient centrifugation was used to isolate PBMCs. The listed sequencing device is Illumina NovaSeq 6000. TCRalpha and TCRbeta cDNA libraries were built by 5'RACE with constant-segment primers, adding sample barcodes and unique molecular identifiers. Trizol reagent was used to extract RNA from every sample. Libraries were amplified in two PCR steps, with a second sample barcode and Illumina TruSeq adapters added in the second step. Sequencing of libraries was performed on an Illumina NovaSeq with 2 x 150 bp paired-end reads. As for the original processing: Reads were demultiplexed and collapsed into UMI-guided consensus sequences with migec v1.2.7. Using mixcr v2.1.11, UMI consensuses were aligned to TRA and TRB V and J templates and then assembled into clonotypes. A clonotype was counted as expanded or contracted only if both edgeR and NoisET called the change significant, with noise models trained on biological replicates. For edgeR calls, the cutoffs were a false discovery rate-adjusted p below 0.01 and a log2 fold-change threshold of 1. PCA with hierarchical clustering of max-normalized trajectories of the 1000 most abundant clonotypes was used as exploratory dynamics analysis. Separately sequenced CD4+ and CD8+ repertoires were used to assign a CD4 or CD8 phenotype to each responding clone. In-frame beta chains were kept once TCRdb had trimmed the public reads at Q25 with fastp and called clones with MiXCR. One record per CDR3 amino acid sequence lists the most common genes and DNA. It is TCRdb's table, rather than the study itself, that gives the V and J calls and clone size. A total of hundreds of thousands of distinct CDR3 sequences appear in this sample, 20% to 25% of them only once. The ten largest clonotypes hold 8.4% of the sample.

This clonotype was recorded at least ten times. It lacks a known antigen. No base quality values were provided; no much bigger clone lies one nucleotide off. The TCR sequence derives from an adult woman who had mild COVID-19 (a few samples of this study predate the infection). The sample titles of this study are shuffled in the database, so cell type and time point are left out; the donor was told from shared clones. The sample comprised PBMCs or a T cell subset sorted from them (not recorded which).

The CDR3 sequence is CASSQLSGLDKETQYF. The DNA is TGCGCCAGCAGCCAGCTGAGCGGGCTTGATAAAGAGACCCAGTACTTC. The V and J genes are TRBV4-1 and TRBJ2-5; the D region possibly corresponds to TRBD2 (6 bases align). CDR1 and CDR2, per the germline V gene, are MGHRA and YSYEKL. Trimming removed 3 bases from V and 3 bases from J, leaving 17 bases between the germline ends. From its cysteine to its phenylalanine, the CDR3 spans 16 amino acids. The DNA shown is the 48-base CDR3, in frame from base 1.